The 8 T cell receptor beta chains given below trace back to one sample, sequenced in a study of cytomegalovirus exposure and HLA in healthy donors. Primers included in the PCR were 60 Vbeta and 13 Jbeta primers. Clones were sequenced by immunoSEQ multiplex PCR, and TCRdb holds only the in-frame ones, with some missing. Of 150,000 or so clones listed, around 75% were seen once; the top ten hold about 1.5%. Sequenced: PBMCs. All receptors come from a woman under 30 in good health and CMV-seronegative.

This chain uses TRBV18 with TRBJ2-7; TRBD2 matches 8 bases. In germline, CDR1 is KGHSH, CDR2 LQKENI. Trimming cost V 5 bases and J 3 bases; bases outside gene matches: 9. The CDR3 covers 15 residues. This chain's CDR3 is CASSRLATTFYEQYF. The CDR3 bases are TGTGCCAGCTCAAGACTAGCGACGACTTTCTACGAGCAGTACTTC. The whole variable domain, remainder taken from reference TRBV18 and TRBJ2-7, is NAGVMQNPRHLVRRRGQEARLRCSPMKGHSHVYWYRQLPEEGLKFMVYLQKENIIDESGMPKERFSAEFPKEGPSILRIQQVVRGDSAAYFCASSRLATTFYEQYFGPGTRLTVT.

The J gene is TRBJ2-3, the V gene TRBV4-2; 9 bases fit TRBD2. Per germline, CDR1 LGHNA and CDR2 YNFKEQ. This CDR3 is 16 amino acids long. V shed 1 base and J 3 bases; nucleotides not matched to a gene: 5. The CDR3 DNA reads TGTGCCAGCAGCCAAGTCGGGACTAGCAGAACAGATACGCAGTATTTT. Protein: CASSQVGTSRTDTQYF.

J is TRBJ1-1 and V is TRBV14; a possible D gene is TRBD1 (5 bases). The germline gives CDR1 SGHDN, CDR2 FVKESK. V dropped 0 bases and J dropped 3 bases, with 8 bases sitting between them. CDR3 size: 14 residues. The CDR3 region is CASSQEAGYTEAFF. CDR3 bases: TGTGCCAGCAGCCAAGAAGCAGGGTACACTGAAGCTTTCTTT.

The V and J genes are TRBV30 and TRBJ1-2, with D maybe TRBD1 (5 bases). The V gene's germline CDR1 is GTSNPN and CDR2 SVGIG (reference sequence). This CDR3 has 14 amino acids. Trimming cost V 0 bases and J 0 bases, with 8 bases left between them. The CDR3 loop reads CAWSVGRANYGYTF. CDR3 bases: TGTGCCTGGAGTGTGGGCAGGGCTAACTATGGCTACACCTTC.

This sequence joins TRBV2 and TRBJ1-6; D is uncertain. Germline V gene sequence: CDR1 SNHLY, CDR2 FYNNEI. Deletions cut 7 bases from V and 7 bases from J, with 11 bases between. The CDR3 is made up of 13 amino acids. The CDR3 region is CASIESRNSPLHF. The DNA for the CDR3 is TGTGCCAGCATCGAGTCGCGGAATTCACCCCTCCACTTT.

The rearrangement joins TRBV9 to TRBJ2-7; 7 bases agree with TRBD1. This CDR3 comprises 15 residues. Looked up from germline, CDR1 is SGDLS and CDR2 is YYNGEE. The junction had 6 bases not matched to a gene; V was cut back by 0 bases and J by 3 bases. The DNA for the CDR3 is TGTGCCAGCAGCGTAGGGGACAGCGACCTCTACGAGCAGTACTTC. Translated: CASSVGDSDLYEQYF.

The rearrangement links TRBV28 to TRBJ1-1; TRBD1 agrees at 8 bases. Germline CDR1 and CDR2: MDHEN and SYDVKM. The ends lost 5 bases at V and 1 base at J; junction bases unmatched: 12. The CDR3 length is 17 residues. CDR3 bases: TGTGCCAGCAGTACCCCCCCAGGGGGCTCCGAGAACACTGAAGCTTTCTTT. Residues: CASSTPPGGSENTEAFF. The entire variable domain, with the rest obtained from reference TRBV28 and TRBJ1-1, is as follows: DVKVTQSSRYLVKRTGEKVFLECVQDMDHENMFWYRQDPGLGLRLIYFSYDVKMKEKGDIPEGYSVSREKKERFSLILESASTNQTSMYLCASSTPPGGSENTEAFFGQGTRLTVV.

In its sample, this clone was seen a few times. The CDR3: CASSPPSYEQYF. CDR3 nucleotide sequence: TGTGCCAGTAGCCCCCCTTCCTACGAGCAGTACTTC. The chain employs TRBV19 and TRBJ2-7; D call uncertain. CDR1 is LNHDA, CDR2 SQIVND, per germline (reference sequence). The CDR3 runs to 12 residues. The germline V and J ends were trimmed by 6 bases and 1 base, with 7 bases remaining between them.